The 6 T cell receptor beta chains given below trace back to one sample, sequenced in a study of prognosis after radiotherapy for stage I lung cancer. The TCR beta CDR3 region was amplified from genomic DNA, with two rounds of multiplex PCR being used for the amplification. Every TRBV and TRBJ gene had its own specific primer in first-round PCR. A single record per CDR3 protein comes from TCRdb applying MiXCR to the multiplex PCR reads. The table includes 20,000 to 30,000 distinct CDR3 sequences, around 40% detected once. This specimen was PBMCs, taken before or after stereotactic body radiation therapy (not recorded which). The receptors stem from a donor over 45 with non-small cell lung cancer.

As regards this clonotype: A far bigger clonotype differs at one base, so this is likely a read error. The rearrangement uses TRBV6-8 and TRBJ2-2; TRBD2 might be the D (5 bases). Trimming removed 7 bases at V and 5 bases at J, with 17 bases between. This CDR3 is 15 amino acids long. From germline, CDR1 is MNHGY and CDR2 SAAAGT. CDR3 in DNA: TGTGCCAGCACCAACGTAACGGGCGGGACCGGGGAGCTGTTTTTT. The encoded protein is CASTNVTGGTGELFF.

This clonotype was picked up many times. The DNA of the CDR3 is TGTGCCAGCAGGACTACCACAGATACGCAGTATTTT. Protein product: CASRTTTDTQYF. The chain has TRBV28 and TRBJ2-3; maybe TRBD2 (5 bases). Germline CDR1 and CDR2: MDHEN and SYDVKM. The CDR3 is made up of 12 amino acids. V lost 6 bases and J 2 bases, leaving 6 bases between the germline ends. Complete variable domain (other parts from reference TRBV28 and TRBJ2-3): DVKVTQSSRYLVKRTGEKVFLECVQDMDHENMFWYRQDPGLGLRLIYFSYDVKMKEKGDIPEGYSVSREKKERFSLILESASTNQTSMYLCASRTTTDTQYFGPGTRLTVL.

The chain recombines TRBV24-1 with TRBJ2-5, with no clear D. The V and J ends lost 2 bases and 5 bases respectively, with 8 bases between them. The CDR3 has 13 residues. Germline loops: CDR1 KGHDR, CDR2 SFDVKD. The CDR3, as DNA: TGTGCCACCAGTGATTACGCGGCGGAGACCCAGTACTTC. Translation: CATSDYAAETQYF.

The rearrangement joins TRBV6-1 to TRBJ2-3, with D unclear. The CDR3 has 13 residues. Germline CDR1 MNHNS, CDR2 SASEGT. V was shortened by 9 bases and J by 4 bases, with 14 bases between the two germline ends. The chain's CDR3 is CASRSVTADTQYF. DNA for the CDR3: TGTGCCAGTAGGAGTGTAACGGCAGATACGCAGTATTTT.

This clonotype was counted ten times or more. The chain recombines TRBV6-5 with TRBJ2-5; D is uncertain. Trimming left V 2 bases short and J 1 base short, with 11 bases between. Germline V lookup: CDR1 MNHEY, CDR2 SVGAGI. The CDR3 runs to 15 residues. CDR3 in amino acids: CASSYTPWAQETQYF. DNA of the CDR3: TGTGCCAGCAGTTACACCCCATGGGCCCAAGAGACCCAGTACTTC.

This clonotype has at least ten counts. The J gene is TRBJ1-1, the V gene TRBV5-1; tentatively, D is TRBD1 (5 bases). The V gene lost 5 bases and the J gene lost 4 bases, with 15 bases spanning the gap. This CDR3 comprises 14 residues. Germline CDR1 is SGHRS and CDR2 is YFSETQ. CDR3 protein: CASRFQGSSTEAFF. The DNA for the CDR3 is TGCGCCAGCAGGTTCCAGGGTTCTAGCACTGAAGCTTTCTTT.